The 8 T cell receptor beta chains below come from one sample, sequenced in a study of Graves' ophthalmopathy and Graves' hyperthyroidism. Beta-chain TCR CDR3 regions were amplified from RNA transcripts. HTBI primers were used in a first-round RT-PCR, which preceded a second-round multiplex PCR. TCRdb itself ran the multiplex PCR reads through MiXCR, one entry per CDR3 protein. This sample yields roughly 600,000 distinct CDR3 sequences, of which under 45% are seen a single time; 4% to 5% belongs to the top ten. The sequencing sample was made of peripheral blood or thyroid tissue (not recorded which). The source of these receptors is an adult man with Graves' hyperthyroidism.

In regard to this clonotype: One junction end does not reproduce the germline sequence, and a read error may be involved. This sequence joins TRBV29-1 and TRBJ2-2; D call uncertain. Germline V gene sequence: CDR1 SQVTM, CDR2 ANQGSEA. This CDR3 contains 15 residues. CDR3 sequence reads: CASSQVVGFGGELFF. For the CDR3, the DNA is TGTGCCAGCAGCCAAGTGGTAGGGTTTGGCGGGGAGCTGTTTTTT.

The chain recombines TRBV20-1 with TRBJ2-7; 7 bases are a match to TRBD1. In germline, CDR1 is DFQATT, CDR2 SNEGSKA (reference sequence). This CDR3 region has 14 residues. Trimming cost V 3 bases and J 2 bases; bases outside gene matches: 7. CDR3 DNA sequence: TGCAGTGCTAGTAGTCAGGGGGTGCCCTACGAGCAGTACTTC. Residues: CSASSQGVPYEQYF.

The chain recombines TRBV19 with TRBJ1-5, with D possibly TRBD1 on 6 matching bases. The CDR3 runs to 16 residues. Germline assignment: CDR1 LNHDA and CDR2 SQIVND (reference sequence). Trimming removed 3 bases at V and 5 bases at J, with 17 bases between. The CDR3 DNA reads as TGTGCCAGTAGTATCCGGGGGGGGCAGGGATATCAGCCCCAGCATTTT. This sequence encodes CASSIRGGQGYQPQHF.

The V call is TRBV20-1, the J call TRBJ2-1; no definite D call. The CDR3 has 14 amino acids. Germline assignment: CDR1 DFQATT and CDR2 SNEGSKA (reference sequence). V was pared by 3 bases and J by 3 bases, with 12 bases between. The CDR3: CSARSWQNYNEQFF. As DNA, the CDR3 is TGCAGTGCTAGGAGTTGGCAAAACTACAATGAGCAGTTCTTC.

For this clonotype: One junction end does not reproduce the germline sequence, and a read error may be involved. The chain employs TRBV12-3 or TRBV12-4 and TRBJ2-1; 16 nucleotides align to TRBD2. The CDR3 contains 17 residues. The CDR3 coding sequence is TGTGCCACCAGTAAGGGACTAGCGGGAGGGACCTACAATGAGCAGTTCTTC. The encoded protein is CATSKGLAGGTYNEQFF.

The genes are TRBV6-4 and TRBJ1-5, with 9 bases matching TRBD1. Unmatched junction bases numbered 17, after V lost 2 bases and J lost 0 bases. The CDR3 is 21 residues long. From germline, CDR1 is MRHNA and CDR2 SNTAGT. CDR3: CASSDGRARDREPYSNQPQHF. CDR3 bases: TGTGCCAGCAGTGACGGTCGTGCCCGGGACAGGGAACCATATAGCAATCAGCCCCAGCATTTT.

This clonotype was seen at least ten times. The chain is built from TRBV10-2 and TRBJ1-1, with D unclear. V lost 9 bases and J lost 4, with 18 bases in between. Germline V gene data show CDR1 as WSHSY and CDR2 as SAAADI. The CDR3 extends over 14 amino acids. CDR3: CASAPDGKVTEAFF. Here the CDR3 DNA reads TGCGCCAGTGCTCCGGACGGGAAGGTCACTGAAGCTTTCTTT.

Points on this clonotype: Since a much larger clone is just one base distant, this may be a read error. The V and J genes are TRBV12-3 or TRBV12-4 and TRBJ2-5; no clear D. The CDR3 sequence is 14 residues long. The germline V and J ends were trimmed by 6 bases and 7 bases, with 18 bases remaining between them. Here the CDR3 reads CASSQDGESGTQYF. The CDR3 nucleotides read TGTGCCAGCAGCCAGGACGGAGAGAGTGGGACCCAGTACTTC.